Sequencing of this T cell receptor (beta chain) was carried out in a study of T cells in Graves' hyperthyroidism and ophthalmopathy. Study-level points and caveats: Researchers report that a 13 V-J model separated ophthalmopathy from stable hyperthyroidism.

This clonotype was detected many times. The antigen is not known. TCR beta CDR3 regions were amplified from RNA. HTBI primers were used for first-round RT-PCR of the TCR CDR3. Using its own MiXCR run on the multiplex PCR reads, TCRdb lists one record per CDR3 protein. The sample yields nearly 600,000 distinct CDR3 sequences, about 15% seen once. This clonotype originated in a woman in her 30s with Graves' hyperthyroidism that later progressed to Graves' ophthalmopathy. The sequenced sample consisted of blood.

CDR3 residues: CASSHGAFPTEAFF. The CDR3 DNA is TGTGCCAGCAGTCACGGGGCCTTCCCTACTGAAGCTTTCTTT. This chain links TRBV2 with TRBJ1-1, with a possible D match to TRBD1 (5 bases). The CDR3 runs 14 residues. Trimming took off 5 bases at V and 5 bases at J, with 15 bases between the two ends. Germline V lookup: CDR1 SNHLY, CDR2 FYNNEI.